This TCR beta chain was captured by sequencing in a study of CD8 T cells in Susac syndrome. Study-level information: When their blood was taken, the Susac syndrome patients had either not yet had any therapy, were taking corticosteroids, or were taking intravenous immunoglobulin alone.

On this clonotype: Its antigen is unknown.

Study-level findings and limits: Within Susac syndrome CD4+ T cell repertoires, clonal expansion was not evident.

When the RNA was reverse transcribed, random hexamers were used with an input of roughly 0.5 to 1 ug. TCRdb reprocessed the immunoSEQ multiplex PCR reads via MiXCR and lists one record per CDR3 protein. The sample has 85,000 to 95,000 distinct CDR3 sequences; roughly 94% are singletons. The TCR comes from a human donor with Susac syndrome. The sequencing input was CD4+ T cells from PBMCs.

CDR3 nucleotide sequence: TGTGCCAGCAGCCTAAGGAGGTTGCTCTACAATGAGCAGTTCTTC. This gives the protein CASSLRRLLYNEQFF. The chain is built from TRBV6-2 or TRBV6-3 and TRBJ2-1; TRBD2 is a possible D gene (5 bases). Germline values: CDR1 MNHEY, CDR2 SVGEGT. Trimming removed 6 bases at V and 3 bases at J, with 15 bases between. The CDR3 length is 15 residues.